This entry concerns a single TCR beta chain. The data were obtained in a study of control samples from healthy donors and cancer patients. Data came from immunoSEQ multiplex PCR; TCRdb stores just in-frame clones and leaves some out. The sample carries approximately 150,000 clones, approximately 93% recorded once. The CDR3 consists of 13 residues. Germline CDR1 LNHDA, CDR2 SQIVND (reference sequence). V gave up 3 bases and J gave up 8 bases, with 13 bases separating them. The source material was blood. The V call is TRBV19, the J call TRBJ1-1; D perhaps matches TRBD1 (5 bases). The source is a man between 18 and 29 years old in good health. The CDR3 bases are TGTGCCAGTAGTATTTTTATGGGGACGGAAGCTTTCTTT. It yields the protein CASSIFMGTEAFF.